Given below is one T cell receptor (beta chain) in context. Its specific antigen is unknown. No quality values exist for individual bases; no much larger clone is one base distant. Donors formed part of the validation cohort, which comprised 120 subjects and was distinct from the first cohort of several hundred subjects. The data stem from a study of cytomegalovirus exposure and HLA in healthy donors (dated 2017 in TCRdb). General notes on the study: The 500 to 800 repertoires of the first cohort and the 110 or so validation repertoires were produced on the same platform, according to a later analysis. To predict cytomegalovirus infection status, the study combined high-throughput TCR immunosequencing, statistical association of individual TCRs with disease status, and machine learning. The study aimed to test whether cataloging public T cell receptors could reveal signatures of past pathogen exposure. Along with the approximately 600-subject first cohort, a separate validation cohort of over 90 different subjects was used. What the study reported, not specific to this receptor: The validation cohort had no HLA typing available for a later analysis, so co-occurrence within that cohort was assessed over all 120 or so repertoires. A few of the identified cytomegalovirus-associated TCR beta chains were confirmed in vitro to be specific for cytomegalovirus antigens. While some public TCRs were present in many individuals, most TCR sequences turned up only very rarely across donors. A later analysis found that TCRs clustered in the first cohort also tended to co-occur in the roughly 120 validation repertoires, with 94% of cluster scores above 0. The authors suggested that the approach could potentially be generalized to other disease states and immunological phenotypes. In both the original and validation cohorts, the classifier was reported to diagnose cytomegalovirus status with high specificity and sensitivity. In the study, around 150 TCR beta chains were listed as associated with cytomegalovirus.

The receptor library was made with the immunoSEQ multiplex PCR assay. The published analysis was carried out like this. To diagnose cytomegalovirus status from the catalog of TCR beta chain sequences, a statistical classification framework was built. TCRdb stores this immuneACCESS table with in-frame sequences only. Part of the clones is absent; in the studies checked, under half of the shortfall reflects unresolved V genes, and no reason is known for the rest. V and J calls and clone size are as listed in that table; D and trimming were resolved from the DNA. The sample table contains under 250,000 clones; only one count was recorded for around four fifths of them. The ten largest clones take up less than 7% of the sample. Sample: PBMCs. The TCR originated in a woman aged 18-35 years in good health and CMV-seronegative.

The bases read TGTGCCAGCAGCTTGGGGGACAGACCAAGTATAGAGCAGTACTTC. It encodes CASSLGDRPSIEQYF. The chain employs TRBV5-6 and TRBJ2-7, and 7 bases in between align with TRBD1. The CDR3 measures 15 amino acids from cysteine to phenylalanine. Just CDR3 DNA is preserved here, 45 bases in frame from base 1. Trimming accounts for 0 bases at V and 7 bases at J, while the number of junction bases matched to no gene is 10. According to the germline V gene, CDR1 reads SGHDT and CDR2 reads YYEEEE.